This T cell receptor beta chain is drawn from a study of T cell repertoires in MIS-A myocarditis. The length of the CDR3 is 14 residues. V lost 7 bases to trimming and J lost 2 bases; unmatched junction nucleotides: 8. Germline V gives CDR1 SGHRS, CDR2 YFSETQ. The repertoire was sequenced with immunoSEQ multiplex PCR; TCRdb's copy has only in-frame clones and lacks some. The sample includes roughly 12,000 clones, around 83% of them seen just once. V and J are TRBV5-1 and TRBJ2-5; 7 bases are a match to TRBD1. Sequencing was performed on right ventricle heart tissue obtained at autopsy. The TCR comes from a man aged 18 to 30 with fulminant myocarditis from multisystem inflammatory syndrome in adults (MIS-A) after COVID-19. CDR3 sequence (DNA): TGCGCCAGCCGACAGGGATTGGGACAAGAGACCCAGTACTTC. It specifies CASRQGLGQETQYF.